The 24 T cell receptor beta chains below were found in one sample sequenced in a study of cytomegalovirus exposure and HLA in healthy donors. Data came from immunoSEQ multiplex PCR; TCRdb stores just in-frame clones and leaves some out. The data contain roughly 250,000 clones, roughly 86% of them singletons. Sequenced: PBMCs. The receptor source for this set is a woman aged 25 to 39 in good health and CMV-seropositive.

This chain links TRBV4-1 with TRBJ2-1; 7 bases line up with TRBD2. With 1 base clipped from V and 4 bases from J, the junction kept 10 bases outside the gene matches. The CDR3 covers 17 residues. From germline, CDR1 is MGHRA and CDR2 YSYEKL. The DNA of the CDR3 is TGCGCCAGCAGCCAAGTCAATGCAGCGGGATCTTACAATGAGCAGTTCTTC. The encoded protein is CASSQVNAAGSYNEQFF.

The V and J genes are TRBV7-2 and TRBJ2-1, with TRBD2 identical over 8 bases. Losses at the gene ends were 3 bases for V and 4 bases for J; bases not matched to a gene: 5. The CDR3 consists of 15 residues. Germline V lookup: CDR1 SGHTA, CDR2 FQGNSA. CDR3 loop: CASSLGSGTYNEQFF. CDR3 bases: TGTGCCAGCAGCTTGGGTAGCGGGACTTACAATGAGCAGTTCTTC.

V usage is TRBV7-6 and J usage is TRBJ2-7, with 12 bases matching TRBD2. The CDR3 spans 19 residues. The germline gives CDR1 SGHVS, CDR2 FNYEAQ. V dropped 1 base and J dropped 7; count of bases not matched to a gene: 17. CDR3 residues: CASSLERGGGLAGGYEQYF. Written as DNA, the CDR3 is TGTGCCAGCAGCTTAGAGCGGGGGGGAGGGCTAGCGGGAGGGTATGAGCAGTACTTC.

The gene calls are TRBV19 and TRBJ1-5; D not resolved. The CDR3 sequence is 13 residues long. The germline CDR1 and CDR2 sequences are LNHDA and SQIVND (reference sequence). The ends were cut back, 5 bases at V and 9 bases at J, with 14 bases in the middle. DNA of the CDR3: TGTGCCAGTAGTTCTTCGCGATTGTCGCCCCAGCATTTT. It codes for CASSSSRLSPQHF.

The chain couples TRBV5-1 to TRBJ2-2; 7 nucleotides match TRBD2. The CDR3 totals 18 residues. CDR1 and CDR2 (germline): SGHRS, YFSETQ. With V trimmed by 0 bases and J by 7 bases, 15 bases remained unmatched. This chain's CDR3 is CASSLAKSGTTKNGELFF. The CDR3 region has the DNA TGCGCCAGCAGCTTGGCCAAATCCGGGACTACCAAGAACGGGGAGCTGTTTTTT.

This clone was observed a few times. The J gene is TRBJ2-1, the V gene TRBV9, with D possibly being TRBD1 (5 bases). Per germline, CDR1 SGDLS and CDR2 YYNGEE. This CDR3 has 14 amino acids. Trimming removed 4 bases from V and 4 bases from J, with 12 bases in between. The CDR3 region is CASSPGMLYNEQFF. Here the CDR3 DNA reads TGTGCCAGCAGCCCAGGGATGCTGTACAATGAGCAGTTCTTC.

This clone was observed a handful of times. V and J are TRBV7-6 and TRBJ2-5; 14 nucleotides align to TRBD2. The CDR3 consists of 14 residues. Per germline, CDR1 SGHVS and CDR2 FNYEAQ. J gave up 5 bases and V 8 bases, and 4 bases lay outside the gene matches. As DNA, the CDR3 is TGTGCCAGCCGGCGACTAGCGGGAGGGGAGACCCAGTACTTC. This gives the protein CASRRLAGGETQYF.

V usage is TRBV18 and J usage is TRBJ2-6; possibly TRBD1 for D (6 bases). The CDR3 has 16 residues. Germline-derived CDR1 and CDR2 are KGHSH and LQKENI. Trimming removed 1 base from V and 2 bases from J, with 9 bases in between. CDR3 protein: CASSPQTGTGANVLTF. CDR3 coding DNA: TGTGCCAGCTCACCACAAACAGGGACTGGGGCCAACGTCCTGACTTTC.

The gene calls are TRBV7-9 and TRBJ2-7; D unresolved. The CDR3 is 17 residues long. V was cut by 5 bases and J by 0 bases, with 20 bases left in between. Germline V lookup: CDR1 SEHNR, CDR2 FQNEAQ (reference sequence). CDR3 nucleotide sequence: TGTGCCAGCAGCCTCCCGGCGGAAAAATTAATCTCCTACGAGCAGTACTTC. This gives the protein CASSLPAEKLISYEQYF.

The rearrangement joins TRBV4-2 to TRBJ2-1, with D possibly being TRBD2 (6 bases). The CDR3 has 14 amino acids. Trimming shortened V by 8 bases and J by 2 bases, and 13 bases separated the two germline ends. The germline CDR1 and CDR2 sequences are LGHNA and YNFKEQ. CDR3 protein: CASGEEGPYNEQFF. CDR3 nucleotides: TGTGCCAGCGGGGAGGAGGGCCCCTACAATGAGCAGTTCTTC.

V is TRBV5-1 and J is TRBJ1-4; TRBD1 matches 7 bases. This CDR3 has 15 amino acids. CDR1 is SGHRS, CDR2 YFSETQ, per germline. Trimming cost V 4 bases and J 6 bases; bases outside gene matches: 9. The CDR3, as DNA: TGCGCCAGCAGCAAGGGGGACAGTCCATATGAAAAACTGTTTTTT. Its translation is CASSKGDSPYEKLFF.

The chain combines TRBV2 with TRBJ1-1; D is unresolved. Trimming removed 9 bases from V and 4 bases from J, with 6 bases in between. The germline gives CDR1 SNHLY, CDR2 FYNNEI. This CDR3 spans 10 amino acids. The chain's CDR3 is CARLSTEAFF. In DNA form, the CDR3 reads TGTGCCAGACTTAGCACTGAAGCTTTCTTT.

The CDR3 loop reads CASSFWDRAHQPQHF. As DNA, the CDR3 is TGTGCCAGCAGTTTCTGGGACAGGGCCCATCAGCCCCAGCATTTT. This rearrangement joins TRBV28 to TRBJ1-5; 9 bases are shared with TRBD1. The CDR3 loop spans 15 amino acids. J lost 5 bases, V lost 3 bases, and 5 bases had no gene match. Germline CDR1 reads MDHEN; CDR2 reads SYDVKM.

The gene calls are TRBV18 and TRBJ2-2, with 7 bases aligning to TRBD2. This CDR3 has 15 amino acids. CDR1 is KGHSH, CDR2 LQKENI, per germline. Trimming at V came to 6 bases and at J to 1 base, leaving 5 bases not matched to a gene. DNA of the CDR3: TGTGCCAGCTCTCCGGGACTATTGAACACCGGGGAGCTGTTTTTT. Its translation is CASSPGLLNTGELFF.

The rearrangement joins TRBV28 to TRBJ1-2; 7 bases align to TRBD1. V dropped 5 bases and J dropped 3; count of bases not matched to a gene: 18. The germline V gene encodes CDR1 MDHEN and CDR2 SYDVKM. This CDR3 comprises 18 residues. The DNA of the CDR3 is TGTGCCAGCAGTCCCACCTCAGACAGGGCCTTTCCATACTATGGCTACACCTTC. This sequence encodes CASSPTSDRAFPYYGYTF.

The chain employs TRBV6-5 and TRBJ2-2; 9 positions agree with TRBD1. Trimming at V came to 0 bases and at J to 5 bases, leaving 1 base not matched to a gene. This CDR3 contains 15 residues. From germline, CDR1 is MNHEY and CDR2 SVGAGI. CDR3 sequence: CASSYSGTGTGELFF. Here the CDR3 DNA reads TGTGCCAGCAGTTACTCCGGGACAGGGACCGGGGAGCTGTTTTTT.

This chain uses TRBV10-3 with TRBJ2-3; D ambiguous. The V and J ends lost 10 bases and 4 bases respectively, with 12 bases between them. In germline, CDR1 is ENHRY, CDR2 SYGVKD. The CDR3 has 12 residues. CDR3 sequence: CATLSVADTQYF. In nucleotides, the CDR3 is TGTGCCACCCTTTCAGTGGCAGATACGCAGTATTTT.

The chain links TRBV30 to TRBJ1-2, with a tentative D call TRBD1 (5 bases). Germline V gene sequence: CDR1 GTSNPN, CDR2 SVGIG (reference sequence). Between the trimmed V and J ends, which lost 2 bases and 1 base, there was a span of 11 bases. The CDR3 is 14 residues long. Here the CDR3 reads CAWSPGNSNYGYTF. The DNA of the CDR3 is TGTGCCTGGAGTCCAGGGAACAGTAACTATGGCTACACCTTC.

The chain employs TRBV25-1 and TRBJ1-5; D possibly corresponds to TRBD1 (6 bases). Per the germline V gene, CDR1 is MGHDK and CDR2 is SYGVNS. V lost 1 base and J lost 3, with 10 bases in between. The CDR3 totals 15 residues. This chain's CDR3 is CASSEWEGHNQPQHF. In DNA form, the CDR3 reads TGTGCCAGCAGTGAATGGGAGGGACACAATCAGCCCCAGCATTTT.

The CDR3 is CASSVLGETQYF. The DNA for the CDR3 is TGTGCCAGCAGCGTCCTAGGAGAGACCCAGTACTTC. This chain joins TRBV2 and TRBJ2-5; no reliable D call. With 6 bases removed from V and 4 bases from J, the gap between germline ends came to 9 bases. This CDR3 spans 12 amino acids. Germline CDR1 SNHLY, CDR2 FYNNEI. Based on the CDR3 plus reference TRBV2 and TRBJ2-5, the full variable domain is EPEVTQTPSHQVTQMGQEVILRCVPISNHLYFYWYRQILGQKVEFLVSFYNNEISEKSEIFDDQFSVERPDGSNFTLKIRSTKLEDSAMYFCASSVLGETQYFGPGTRLLVL.

The chain recombines TRBV5-1 with TRBJ2-5; 7 bases are a match to TRBD2. This CDR3 is 15 amino acids long. CDR1 is SGHRS and CDR2 is YFSETQ in the germline V gene. V trimming: 3 bases; J trimming: 5 bases; junction bases outside the gene matches: 10. In nucleotides, the CDR3 is TGCGCCAGCAGCTACGGGGGAGGGCCCGGGGAGACCCAGTACTTC. Translating gives CASSYGGGPGETQYF.

This chain links TRBV10-2 with TRBJ2-7; 11 nucleotides line up with TRBD2. CDR3 length: 15 amino acids. Per the germline V gene, CDR1 is WSHSY and CDR2 is SAAADI. After removal of 3 bases from V and 2 bases from J, the junction contained 3 bases not matched to a gene. The CDR3 is CASSDPLAGAYEQYF. CDR3 DNA sequence: TGCGCCAGCAGTGACCCACTAGCGGGAGCCTACGAGCAGTACTTC.

CDR3 residues: CASNGNLNTEAFF. CDR3 coding DNA: TGTGCCAGCAACGGGAATCTGAACACTGAAGCTTTCTTT. The chain employs TRBV28 and TRBJ1-1, with D unresolved. Germline CDR1 is MDHEN and CDR2 is SYDVKM. CDR3 length: 13 amino acids. V lost 7 bases and J 0 bases, leaving 9 bases between the germline ends.

This chain connects TRBV7-9 to TRBJ2-3; D is unclear. The V end lost 4 bases, the J end lost 5 bases, and 10 bases lay between the germline ends. Germline V lookup: CDR1 SEHNR, CDR2 FQNEAQ (reference sequence). The CDR3 is made up of 13 amino acids. The CDR3 loop reads CASSSLLKDTQYF. CDR3 nucleotide sequence: TGTGCCAGCAGCTCCCTCCTAAAAGATACGCAGTATTTT.